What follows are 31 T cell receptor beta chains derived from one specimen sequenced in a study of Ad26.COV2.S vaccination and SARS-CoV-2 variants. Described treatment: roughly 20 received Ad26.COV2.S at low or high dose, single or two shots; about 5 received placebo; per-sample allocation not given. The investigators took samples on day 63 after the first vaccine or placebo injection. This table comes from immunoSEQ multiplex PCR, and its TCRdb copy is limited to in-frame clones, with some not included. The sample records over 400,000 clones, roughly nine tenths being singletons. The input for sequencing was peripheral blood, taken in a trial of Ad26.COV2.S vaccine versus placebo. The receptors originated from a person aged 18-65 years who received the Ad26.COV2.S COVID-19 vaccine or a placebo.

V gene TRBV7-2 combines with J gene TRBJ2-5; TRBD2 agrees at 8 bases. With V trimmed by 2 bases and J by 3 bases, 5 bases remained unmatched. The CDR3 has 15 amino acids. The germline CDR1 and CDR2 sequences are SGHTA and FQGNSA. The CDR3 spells CASSLPGGWEETQYF. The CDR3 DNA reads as TGTGCCAGCAGCTTACCGGGGGGGTGGGAAGAGACCCAGTACTTC.

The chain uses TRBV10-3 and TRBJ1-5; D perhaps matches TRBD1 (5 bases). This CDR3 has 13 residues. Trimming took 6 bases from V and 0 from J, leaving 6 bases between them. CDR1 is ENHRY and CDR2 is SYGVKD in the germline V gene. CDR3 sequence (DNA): TGTGCCATCAGGGGGGGTAGCAATCAGCCCCAGCATTTT. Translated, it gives CAIRGGSNQPQHF.

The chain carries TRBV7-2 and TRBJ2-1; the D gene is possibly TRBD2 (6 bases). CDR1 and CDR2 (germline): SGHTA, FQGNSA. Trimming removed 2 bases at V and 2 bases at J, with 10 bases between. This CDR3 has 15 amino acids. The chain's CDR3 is CASSLQPGAYNEQFF. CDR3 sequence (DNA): TGTGCCAGCAGCTTACAGCCGGGGGCCTACAATGAGCAGTTCTTC.

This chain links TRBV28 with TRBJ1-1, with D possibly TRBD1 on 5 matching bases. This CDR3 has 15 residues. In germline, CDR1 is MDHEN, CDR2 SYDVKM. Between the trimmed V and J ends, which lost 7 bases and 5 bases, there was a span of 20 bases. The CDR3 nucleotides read TGTGCCAGCATCCAGGGCGGTCGGGGGACTACTGAAGCTTTCTTT. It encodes CASIQGGRGTTEAFF.

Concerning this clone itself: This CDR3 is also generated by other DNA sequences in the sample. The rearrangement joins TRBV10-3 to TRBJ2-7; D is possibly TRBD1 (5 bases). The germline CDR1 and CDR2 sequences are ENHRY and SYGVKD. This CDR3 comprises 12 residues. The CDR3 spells CAISDWGHEQYV. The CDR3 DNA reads TGCGCCATCAGTGATTGGGGCCACGAGCAGTACGTC.

CDR3 sequence (DNA): TGTGCCAGCAGTTCCCCAGGGGGGTATGGCTACACCTTC. This gives the protein CASSSPGGYGYTF. The chain carries TRBV28 and TRBJ1-2; 7 nucleotides line up with TRBD1. The CDR3 is made up of 13 amino acids. V trimming: 4 bases; J trimming: 5 bases; junction bases outside the gene matches: 4. CDR1 and CDR2 from the germline V gene are MDHEN and SYDVKM.

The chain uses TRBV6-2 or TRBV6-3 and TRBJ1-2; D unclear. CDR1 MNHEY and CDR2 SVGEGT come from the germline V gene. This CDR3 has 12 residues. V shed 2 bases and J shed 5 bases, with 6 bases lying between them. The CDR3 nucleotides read TGTGCCAGCAGTTACAGTCCTTATGGCTACACCTTC. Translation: CASSYSPYGYTF.

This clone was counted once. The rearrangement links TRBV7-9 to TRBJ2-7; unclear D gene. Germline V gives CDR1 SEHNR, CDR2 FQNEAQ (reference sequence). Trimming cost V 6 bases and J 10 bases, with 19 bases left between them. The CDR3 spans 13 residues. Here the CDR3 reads CASSPPGLRAQYV. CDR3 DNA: TGTGCCAGCAGTCCACCGGGCCTCCGTGCCCAGTACGTC.

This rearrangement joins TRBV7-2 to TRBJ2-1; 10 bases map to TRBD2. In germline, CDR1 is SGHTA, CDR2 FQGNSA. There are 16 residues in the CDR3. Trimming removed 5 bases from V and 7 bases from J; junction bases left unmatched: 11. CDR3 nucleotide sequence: TGTGCCAGCAGCAAGACCTCGGGACTAGCGATGAATGAGCAGTTCTTC. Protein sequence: CASSKTSGLAMNEQFF.

The CDR3 DNA sequence: TGTGCCACCAGTGATACAGGGGTCCCTAATGAGCAGTTCTTC. Its protein product is CATSDTGVPNEQFF. The V and J genes are TRBV24-1 and TRBJ2-1, with TRBD1 matching 7 bases. The germline V gene has CDR1 KGHDR and CDR2 SFDVKD. The CDR3 spans 14 residues. V was pared by 3 bases and J by 7 bases, with 5 bases of the junction left unmatched.

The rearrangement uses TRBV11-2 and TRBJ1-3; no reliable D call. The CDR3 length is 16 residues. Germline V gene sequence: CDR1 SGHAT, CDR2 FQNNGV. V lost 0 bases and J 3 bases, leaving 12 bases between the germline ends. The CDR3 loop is CASSLEIGGDGNTIYF. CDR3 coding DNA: TGTGCCAGCAGCTTAGAAATAGGCGGGGATGGAAACACCATATATTTT.

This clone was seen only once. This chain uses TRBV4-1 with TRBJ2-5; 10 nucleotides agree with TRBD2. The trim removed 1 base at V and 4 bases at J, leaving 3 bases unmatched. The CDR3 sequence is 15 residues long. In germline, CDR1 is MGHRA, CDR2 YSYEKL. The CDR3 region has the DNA TGCGCCAGCAGCCAAGGGCTAGCGGGAGCAGAGACCCAGTACTTC. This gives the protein CASSQGLAGAETQYF.

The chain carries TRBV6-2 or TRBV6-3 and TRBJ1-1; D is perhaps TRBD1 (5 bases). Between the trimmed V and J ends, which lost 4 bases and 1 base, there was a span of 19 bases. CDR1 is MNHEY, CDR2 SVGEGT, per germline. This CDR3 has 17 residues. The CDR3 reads CASSFFDPRDGNTEAFF. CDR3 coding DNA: TGTGCCAGCAGTTTTTTCGACCCACGGGACGGGAACACTGAAGCTTTCTTT.

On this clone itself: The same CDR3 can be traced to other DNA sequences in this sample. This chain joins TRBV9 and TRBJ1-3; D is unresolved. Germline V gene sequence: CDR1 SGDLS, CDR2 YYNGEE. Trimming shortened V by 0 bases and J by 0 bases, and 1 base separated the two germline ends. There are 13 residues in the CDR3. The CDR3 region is CASSVDSGNTIYF. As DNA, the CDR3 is TGTGCCAGCAGCGTAGACTCTGGAAACACCATATATTTT.

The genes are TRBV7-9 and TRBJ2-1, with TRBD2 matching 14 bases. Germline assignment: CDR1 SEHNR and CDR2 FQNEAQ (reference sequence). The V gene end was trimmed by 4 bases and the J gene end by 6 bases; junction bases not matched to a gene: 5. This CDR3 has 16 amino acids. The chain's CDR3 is CASSYPGLAGVNEQFF. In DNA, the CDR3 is TGTGCCAGCAGCTATCCGGGACTAGCGGGAGTCAATGAGCAGTTCTTC.

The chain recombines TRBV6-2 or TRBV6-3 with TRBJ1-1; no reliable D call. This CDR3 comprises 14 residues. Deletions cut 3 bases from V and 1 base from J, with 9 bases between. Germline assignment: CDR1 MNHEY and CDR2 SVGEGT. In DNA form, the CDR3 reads TGTGCCAGCAGTTATTTACACCCGAACACTGAAGCTTTCTTT. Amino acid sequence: CASSYLHPNTEAFF.

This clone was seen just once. The CDR3 loop is CASSSVRTGQRYGYTF. The CDR3 DNA reads TGTGCCAGCAGCTCGGTTAGGACGGGACAACGCTATGGCTACACCTTC. The V call is TRBV5-6, the J call TRBJ1-2, with D perhaps TRBD1 (6 bases). Germline V gene data show CDR1 as SGHDT and CDR2 as YYEEEE. CDR3 size: 16 residues. Trimming removed 3 bases from V and 4 bases from J, with 19 bases in between.

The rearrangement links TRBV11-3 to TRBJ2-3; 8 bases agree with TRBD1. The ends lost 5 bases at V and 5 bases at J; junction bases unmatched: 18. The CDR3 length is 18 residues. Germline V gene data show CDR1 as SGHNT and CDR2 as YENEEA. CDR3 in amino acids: CASSPSSSDRGLGDTQYF. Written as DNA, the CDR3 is TGTGCCAGCAGCCCTTCCTCTTCCGACAGGGGATTGGGAGATACGCAGTATTTT.

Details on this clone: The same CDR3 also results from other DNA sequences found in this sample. The CDR3 sequence: CASSPSGSADTQYF. The DNA for the CDR3 is TGTGCCAGCAGCCCCTCCGGATCCGCAGATACGCAGTATTTT. The V and J genes are TRBV3-1 (or the pseudogene TRBV3-2) and TRBJ2-3, with D unclear. The CDR3 length is 14 residues. The germline V gene encodes CDR1 LGHDT and CDR2 YNNKEL (reference sequence). Trimming cost V 4 bases and J 4 bases, with 12 bases left between them.

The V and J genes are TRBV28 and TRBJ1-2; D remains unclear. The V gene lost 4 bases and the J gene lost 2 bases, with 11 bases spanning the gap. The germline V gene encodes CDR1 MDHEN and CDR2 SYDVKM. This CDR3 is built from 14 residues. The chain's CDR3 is CASSSLDTNYGYTF. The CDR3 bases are TGTGCCAGCAGTTCGCTAGACACCAACTATGGCTACACCTTC.

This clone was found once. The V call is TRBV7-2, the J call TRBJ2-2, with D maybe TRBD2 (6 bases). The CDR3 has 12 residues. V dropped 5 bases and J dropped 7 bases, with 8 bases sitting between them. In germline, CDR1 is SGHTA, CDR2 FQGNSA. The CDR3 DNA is TGTGCCAGCAGCCGGGAGAACGGGGAGCTGTTTTTT. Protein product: CASSRENGELFF.

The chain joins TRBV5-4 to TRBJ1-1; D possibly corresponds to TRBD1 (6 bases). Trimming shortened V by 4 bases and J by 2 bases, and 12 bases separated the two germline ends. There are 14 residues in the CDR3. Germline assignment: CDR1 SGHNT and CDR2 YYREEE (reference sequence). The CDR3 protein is CASSAGTPNTEAFF. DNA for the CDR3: TGTGCCAGCAGCGCCGGGACACCCAACACTGAAGCTTTCTTT.

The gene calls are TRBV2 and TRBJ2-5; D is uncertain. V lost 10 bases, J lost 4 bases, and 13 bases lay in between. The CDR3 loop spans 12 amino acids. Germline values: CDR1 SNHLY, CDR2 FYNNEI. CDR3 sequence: CAMSPSPETQYF. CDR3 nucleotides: TGTGCCATGAGCCCTTCCCCAGAGACCCAGTACTTC.

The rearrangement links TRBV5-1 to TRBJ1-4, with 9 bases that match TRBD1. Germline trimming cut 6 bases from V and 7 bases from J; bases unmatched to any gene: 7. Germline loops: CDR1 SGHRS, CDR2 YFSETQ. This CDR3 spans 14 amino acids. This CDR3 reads CASTLMDRGEKLFF. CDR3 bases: TGCGCCAGCACCTTAATGGACAGGGGTGAAAAACTGTTTTTT. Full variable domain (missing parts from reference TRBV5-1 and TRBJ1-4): KAGVTQTPRYLIKTRGQQVTLSCSPISGHRSVSWYQQTPGQGLQFLFEYFSETQRNKGNFPGRFSGRQFSNSRSEMNVSTLELGDSALYLCASTLMDRGEKLFFGSGTQLSVL.

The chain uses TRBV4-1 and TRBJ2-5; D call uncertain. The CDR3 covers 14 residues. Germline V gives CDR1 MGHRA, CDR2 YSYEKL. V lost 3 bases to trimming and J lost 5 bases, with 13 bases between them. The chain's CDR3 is CASSQLSTPETQYF. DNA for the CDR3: TGCGCCAGCAGCCAGCTATCTACGCCGGAGACCCAGTACTTC.

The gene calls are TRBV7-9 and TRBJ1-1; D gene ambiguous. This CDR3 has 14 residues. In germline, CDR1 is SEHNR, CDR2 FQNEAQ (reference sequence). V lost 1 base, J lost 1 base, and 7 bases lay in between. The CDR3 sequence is CASSLVEGNTEAFF. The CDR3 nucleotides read TGTGCCAGCAGCTTAGTCGAGGGGAACACTGAAGCTTTCTTT. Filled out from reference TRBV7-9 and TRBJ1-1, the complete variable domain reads DTGVSQNPRHKITKRGQNVTFRCDPISEHNRLYWYRQTLGQGPEFLTYFQNEAQLEKSRLLSDRFSAERPKGSFSTLEIQRTEQGDSAMYLCASSLVEGNTEAFFGQGTRLTVV.

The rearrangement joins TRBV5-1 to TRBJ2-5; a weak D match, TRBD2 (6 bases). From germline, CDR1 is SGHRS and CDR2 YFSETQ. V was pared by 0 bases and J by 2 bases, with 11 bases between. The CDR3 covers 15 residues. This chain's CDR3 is CASSLAGTWQETQYF. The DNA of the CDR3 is TGCGCCAGCAGCTTGGCGGGGACTTGGCAAGAGACCCAGTACTTC.

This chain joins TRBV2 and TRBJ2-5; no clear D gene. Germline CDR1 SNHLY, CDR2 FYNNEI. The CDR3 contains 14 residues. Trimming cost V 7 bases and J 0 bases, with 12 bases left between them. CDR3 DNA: TGTGCCAGCACCCCCACCTTGTACCAAGAGACCCAGTACTTC. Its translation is CASTPTLYQETQYF. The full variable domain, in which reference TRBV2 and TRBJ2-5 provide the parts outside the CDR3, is EPEVTQTPSHQVTQMGQEVILRCVPISNHLYFYWYRQILGQKVEFLVSFYNNEISEKSEIFDDQFSVERPDGSNFTLKIRSTKLEDSAMYFCASTPTLYQETQYFGPGTRLLVL.

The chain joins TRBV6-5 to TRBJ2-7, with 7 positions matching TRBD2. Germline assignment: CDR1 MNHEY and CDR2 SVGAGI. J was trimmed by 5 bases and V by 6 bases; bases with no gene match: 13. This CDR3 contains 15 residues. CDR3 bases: TGTGCCAGCAGGGGACTTGGGGCGGGAGAAGACGAGCAGTACGTC. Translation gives CASRGLGAGEDEQYV.

CDR3 residues: CAITGTGLATGYTF. The DNA for the CDR3 is TGTGCCATCACCGGCACGGGGCTGGCTACAGGCTACACCTTC. J is TRBJ1-2 and V is TRBV10-3; D perhaps matches TRBD1 (5 bases). The germline V gene encodes CDR1 ENHRY and CDR2 SYGVKD. Trimming took off 7 bases at V and 8 bases at J, with 20 bases between the two ends. The CDR3 is 14 amino acids.

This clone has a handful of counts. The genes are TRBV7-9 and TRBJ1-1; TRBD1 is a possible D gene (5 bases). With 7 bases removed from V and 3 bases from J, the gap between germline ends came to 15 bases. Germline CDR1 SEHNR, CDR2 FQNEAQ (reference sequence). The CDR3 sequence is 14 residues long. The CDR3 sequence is CASTSGTSDTEAFF. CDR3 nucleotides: TGTGCCAGCACCTCAGGGACCTCAGACACTGAAGCTTTCTTT.